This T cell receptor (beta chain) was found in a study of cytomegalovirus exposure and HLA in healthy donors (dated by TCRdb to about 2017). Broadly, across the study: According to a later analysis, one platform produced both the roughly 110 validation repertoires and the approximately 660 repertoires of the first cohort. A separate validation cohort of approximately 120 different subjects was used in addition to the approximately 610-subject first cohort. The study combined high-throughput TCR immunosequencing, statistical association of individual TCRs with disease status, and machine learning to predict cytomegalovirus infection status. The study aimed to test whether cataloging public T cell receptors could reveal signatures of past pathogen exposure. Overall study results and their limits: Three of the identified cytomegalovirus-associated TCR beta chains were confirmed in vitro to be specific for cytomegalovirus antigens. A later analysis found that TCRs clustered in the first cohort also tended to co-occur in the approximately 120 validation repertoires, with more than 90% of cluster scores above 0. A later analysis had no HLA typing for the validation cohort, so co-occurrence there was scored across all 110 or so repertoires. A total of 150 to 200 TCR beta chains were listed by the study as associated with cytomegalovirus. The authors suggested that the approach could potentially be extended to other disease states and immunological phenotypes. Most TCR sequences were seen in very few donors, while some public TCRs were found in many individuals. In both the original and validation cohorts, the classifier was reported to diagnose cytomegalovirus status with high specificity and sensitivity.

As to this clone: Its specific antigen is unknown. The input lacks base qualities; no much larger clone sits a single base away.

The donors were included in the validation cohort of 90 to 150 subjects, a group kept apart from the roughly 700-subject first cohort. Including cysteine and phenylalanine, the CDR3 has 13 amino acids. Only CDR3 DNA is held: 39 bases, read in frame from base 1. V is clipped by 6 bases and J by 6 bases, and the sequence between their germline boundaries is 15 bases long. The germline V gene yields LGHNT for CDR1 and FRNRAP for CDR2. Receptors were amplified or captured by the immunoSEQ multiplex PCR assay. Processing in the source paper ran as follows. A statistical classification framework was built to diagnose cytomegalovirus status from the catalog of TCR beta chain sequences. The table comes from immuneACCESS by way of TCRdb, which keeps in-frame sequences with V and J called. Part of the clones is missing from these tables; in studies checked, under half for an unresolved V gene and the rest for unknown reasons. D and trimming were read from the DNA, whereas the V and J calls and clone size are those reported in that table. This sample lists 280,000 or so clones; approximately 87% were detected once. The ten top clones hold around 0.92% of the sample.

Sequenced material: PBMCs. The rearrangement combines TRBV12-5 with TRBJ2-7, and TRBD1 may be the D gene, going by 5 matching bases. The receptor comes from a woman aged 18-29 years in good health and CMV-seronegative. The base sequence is TGTGCTAGTGGATCAATTCAGGGAAGCGAGCAGTACTTC. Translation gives CASGSIQGSEQYF. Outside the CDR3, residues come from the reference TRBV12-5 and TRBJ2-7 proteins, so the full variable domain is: DARVTQTPRHKVTEMGQEVTMRCQPILGHNTVFWYRQTMMQGLELLAYFRNRAPLDDSGMPKDRFSAEMPDATLATLKIQPSEPRDSAVYFCASGSIQGSEQYFGPGTRLTVT.